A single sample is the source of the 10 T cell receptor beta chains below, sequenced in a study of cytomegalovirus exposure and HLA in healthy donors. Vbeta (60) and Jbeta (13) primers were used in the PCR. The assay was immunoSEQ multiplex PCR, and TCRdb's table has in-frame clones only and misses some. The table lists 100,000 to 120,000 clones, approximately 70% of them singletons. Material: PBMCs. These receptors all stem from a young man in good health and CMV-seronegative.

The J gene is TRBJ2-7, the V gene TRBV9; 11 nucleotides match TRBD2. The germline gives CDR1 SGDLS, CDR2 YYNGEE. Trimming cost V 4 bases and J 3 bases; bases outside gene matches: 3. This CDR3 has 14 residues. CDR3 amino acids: CASSPGTSGYEQYF. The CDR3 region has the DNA TGTGCCAGCAGCCCCGGGACTAGCGGCTACGAGCAGTACTTC.

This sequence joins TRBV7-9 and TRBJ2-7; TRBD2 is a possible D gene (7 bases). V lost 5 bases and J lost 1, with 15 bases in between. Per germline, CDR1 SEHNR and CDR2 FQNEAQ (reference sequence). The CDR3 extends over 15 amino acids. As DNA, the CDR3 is TGTGCCAGCAGCGCAGTGGGGGGGGCGTCCTACGAGCAGTACTTC. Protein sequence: CASSAVGGASYEQYF.

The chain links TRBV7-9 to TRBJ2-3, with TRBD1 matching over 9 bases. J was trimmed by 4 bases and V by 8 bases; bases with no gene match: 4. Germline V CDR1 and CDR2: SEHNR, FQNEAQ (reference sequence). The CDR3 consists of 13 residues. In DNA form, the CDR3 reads TGTGCCAGCGGAGACAGGGGGTCAGATACGCAGTATTTT. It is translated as CASGDRGSDTQYF.

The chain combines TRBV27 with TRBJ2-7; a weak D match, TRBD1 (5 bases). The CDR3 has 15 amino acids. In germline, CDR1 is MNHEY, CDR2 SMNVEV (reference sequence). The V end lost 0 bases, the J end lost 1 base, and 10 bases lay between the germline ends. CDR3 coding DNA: TGTGCCAGCAGTTTATCGAAGGGGTTTTCCTACGAGCAGTACTTC. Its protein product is CASSLSKGFSYEQYF.

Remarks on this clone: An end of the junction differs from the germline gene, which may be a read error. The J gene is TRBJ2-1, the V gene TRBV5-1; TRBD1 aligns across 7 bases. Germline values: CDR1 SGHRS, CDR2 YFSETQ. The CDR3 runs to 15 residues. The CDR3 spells CASSLQGPSYDEQFF. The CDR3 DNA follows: TGCGCCAGCAGCCTACAGGGGCCCTCCTACGATGAGCAGTTCTTC.

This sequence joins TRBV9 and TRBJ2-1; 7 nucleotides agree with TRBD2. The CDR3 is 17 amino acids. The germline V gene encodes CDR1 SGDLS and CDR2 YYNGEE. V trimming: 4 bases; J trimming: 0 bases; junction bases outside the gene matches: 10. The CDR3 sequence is CASSLTGGPPSYNEQFF. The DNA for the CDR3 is TGTGCCAGCAGCCTTACGGGGGGACCACCCTCCTACAATGAGCAGTTCTTC.

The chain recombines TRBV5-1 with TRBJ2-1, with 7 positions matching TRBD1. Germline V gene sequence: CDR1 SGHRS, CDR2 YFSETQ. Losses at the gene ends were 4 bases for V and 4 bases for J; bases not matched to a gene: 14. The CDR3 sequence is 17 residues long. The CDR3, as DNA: TGCGCCAGCAGCGGGGAGACAGGGCCCGGAAAATACAATGAGCAGTTCTTC. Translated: CASSGETGPGKYNEQFF.

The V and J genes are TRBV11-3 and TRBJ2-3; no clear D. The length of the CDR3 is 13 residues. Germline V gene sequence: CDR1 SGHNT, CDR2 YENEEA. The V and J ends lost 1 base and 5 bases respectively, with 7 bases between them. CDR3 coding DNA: TGTGCCAGCAGCTTAGGTCTCGGAGATACGCAGTATTTT. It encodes CASSLGLGDTQYF.

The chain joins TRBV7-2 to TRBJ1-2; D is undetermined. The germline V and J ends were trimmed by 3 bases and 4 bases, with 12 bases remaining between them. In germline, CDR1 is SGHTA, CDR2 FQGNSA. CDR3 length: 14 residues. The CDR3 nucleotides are TGTGCCAGCAGCTTCGCCAACTCGGGCTATGGCTACACCTTC. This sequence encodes CASSFANSGYGYTF.

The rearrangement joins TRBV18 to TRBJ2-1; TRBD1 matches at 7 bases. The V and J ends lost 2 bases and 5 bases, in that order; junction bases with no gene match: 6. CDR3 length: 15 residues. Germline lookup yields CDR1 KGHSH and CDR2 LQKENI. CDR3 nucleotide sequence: TGTGCCAGCTCACCAAAGGGGGCTCAAAACAATGAGCAGTTCTTC. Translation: CASSPKGAQNNEQFF.